Detailed here is one T cell receptor beta chain. This clone showed up just a few times. It has no known antigen specificity. The record has no base qualities; no much larger clone is one base away. This record belongs to a study of blood T cell repertoires in COVID-19 (dated by TCRdb to about 2020). Broadly, across the study: Samples covering the acute and convalescent phases of COVID-19 were provided by collaborators in the United States, Italy and Spain. Nearly every sample came with metadata listing a de-identified subject ID, COVID-19 status, age in years and sex. Subjects who had been exposed to COVID-19, were actively infected with it, or had recovered from it provided the deeply sampled blood TCRbeta repertoires that made up the dataset. The prospective study material was composed of cDNA or gDNA derived from T cells, B-cell-depleted T cells, or PBMCs. The repertoires were made available in a free public database intended to serve as a resource for research on the immune response to SARS-CoV-2. Samples were obtained from the ongoing ImmuneRACE study (first 160 participants) and from over a thousand subjects provided by 6 global collaborators. Where HLA class I and class II types were available, the types were taken from metadata supplied by the sample provider, not from assay-based typing.

Collaborating institutions collected whole blood in K2EDTA tubes following their own protocols. For TCRbeta analysis, collaborators shipped samples as frozen whole blood, isolated PBMCs, or DNA extracted from either of those sample types. TCRbeta CDR3 regions were amplified from genomic DNA by means of the immunoSEQ Assay, a bias-controlled multiplex PCR. From the authors' description of their analysis: The number of nucleated cells in each sample was estimated from the amplification of reference gene primers within the assay. To quantify the absolute abundance of each unique TCRbeta CDR3 rearrangement, sequence reads were collapsed and filtered. For each sample, productive Simpson clonality was calculated as the square root of Simpson's diversity index over productive rearrangements. Imported from immuneACCESS, the table was reduced by TCRdb to in-frame sequences with V and J called. These copies leave out some clones; in studies compared against another copy, an unresolved V gene accounts for under half, and the cause of the remainder is not known. The DNA was the basis for D and trimming; V, J and clone size are from that table. The sample table holds over 130,000 clones, of which 75% to 90% were seen once. Clones ranked in the top ten supply 2.2% of the sample.

General conclusions and limits of the study: Clinical and demographic metadata were provided uncurated, with the amount varying by source and participant.

Sequenced input: peripheral blood. The clonotype originates from an older man with acute or convalescent COVID-19.

The CDR3 reads CASSQDEGVANYGYTF. The nucleotides are TGCGCCAGCAGCCAAGATGAGGGGGTAGCTAACTATGGCTACACCTTC. This sequence uses TRBV4-1 and TRBJ1-2; the D segment could be TRBD1, given 6 matching bases. Taken from the germline V gene, the CDR1 and CDR2 loops are MGHRA and YSYEKL. V loses 0 bases of germline sequence and J loses 0 bases, and the interval between the two ends is 11 bases. CDR3 length: 16 amino acids, cysteine to phenylalanine. Only the CDR3 portion is preserved as DNA: 48 bases, with reading frame beginning at the first base.